What follows describes a single T cell receptor (beta chain). The target antigen is unknown. At the DNA level, this CDR3 is encoded by other sequences in the same sample as well. Naive CD8 cells, CD45RO-negative and positively selected for CCR7, excluded terminally differentiated effector memory CD45RA+ cells. The data are from a study of shared clonotypes between healthy human individuals. Study overall: The plates for each donor numbered three CD4 naive, three CD4 memory, two CD8 naive and one CD8 memory. General study results and limits: Unshared clonotypes carried lower generation probabilities than those common to all four donors.

The material for each subset, its genomic DNA, was split evenly across several immunoSEQ plates. Measured with immunoSEQ multiplex PCR; TCRdb has only the in-frame clones, and not every one. The profile shows around 2,100,000 clones, just under 95% of them singletons. The V end lost 3 bases, the J end lost 0 bases, and 12 bases lay between the germline ends. The CDR3 is 15 amino acids. Germline CDR1 MGHRA, CDR2 YSYEKL. Material: naive CD8+ T cells sorted from blood. The source of this sequence is a man aged 18 to 29 in good health. The chain carries TRBV4-1 and TRBJ2-7; no reliable D call. DNA of the CDR3: TGCGCCAGCAGCCATAAAAGTGGGTCCTCCTACGAGCAGTACTTC. It is translated as CASSHKSGSSYEQYF.